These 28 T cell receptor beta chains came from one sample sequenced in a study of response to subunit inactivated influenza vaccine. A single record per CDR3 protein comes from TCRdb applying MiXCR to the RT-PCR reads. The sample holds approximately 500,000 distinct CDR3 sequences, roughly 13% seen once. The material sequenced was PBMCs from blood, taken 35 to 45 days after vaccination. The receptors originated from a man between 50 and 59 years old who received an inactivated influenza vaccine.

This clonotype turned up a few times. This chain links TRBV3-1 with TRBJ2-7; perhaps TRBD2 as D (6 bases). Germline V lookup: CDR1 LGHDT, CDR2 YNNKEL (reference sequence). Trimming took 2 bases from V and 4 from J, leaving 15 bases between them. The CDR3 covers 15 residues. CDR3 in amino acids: CASSQTGTSIYEQYF. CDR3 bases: TGTGCCAGCAGCCAAACCGGGACTTCCATTTACGAGCAGTACTTC.

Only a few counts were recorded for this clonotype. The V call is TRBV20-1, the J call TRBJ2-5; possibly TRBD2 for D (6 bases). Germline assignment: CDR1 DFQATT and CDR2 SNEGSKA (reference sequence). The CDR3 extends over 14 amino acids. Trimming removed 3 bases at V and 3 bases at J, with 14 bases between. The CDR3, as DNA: TGCAGTGCTAGGAATCTGCGCGGGGAAGAGACCCAGTACTTC. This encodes CSARNLRGEETQYF.

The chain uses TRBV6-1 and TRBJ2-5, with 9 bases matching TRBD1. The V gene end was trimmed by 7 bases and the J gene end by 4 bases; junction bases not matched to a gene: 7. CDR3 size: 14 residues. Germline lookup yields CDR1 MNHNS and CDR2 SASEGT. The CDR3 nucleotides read TGTGCCAGCAACCTCGGGACAGGGTTAGAGACCCAGTACTTC. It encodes CASNLGTGLETQYF.

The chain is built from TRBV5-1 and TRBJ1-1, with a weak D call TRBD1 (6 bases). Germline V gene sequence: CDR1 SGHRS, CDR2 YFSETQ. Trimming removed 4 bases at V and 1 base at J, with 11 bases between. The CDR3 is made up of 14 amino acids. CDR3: CASSIQQGNTEAFF. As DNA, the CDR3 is TGCGCCAGCAGCATTCAACAGGGGAACACTGAAGCTTTCTTT.

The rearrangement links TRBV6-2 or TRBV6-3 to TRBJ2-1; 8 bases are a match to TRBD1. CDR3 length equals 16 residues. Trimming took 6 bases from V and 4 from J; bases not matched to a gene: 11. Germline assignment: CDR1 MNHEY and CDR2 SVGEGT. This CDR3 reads CASSRLGTGEYNEQFF. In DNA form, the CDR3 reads TGTGCCAGCAGCCGACTCGGGACAGGCGAATACAATGAGCAGTTCTTC.

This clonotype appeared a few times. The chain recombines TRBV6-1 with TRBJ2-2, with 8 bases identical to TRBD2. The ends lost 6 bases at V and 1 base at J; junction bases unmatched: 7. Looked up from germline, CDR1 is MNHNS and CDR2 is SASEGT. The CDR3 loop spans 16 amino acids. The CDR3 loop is CASRAPAGVNTGELFF. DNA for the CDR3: TGTGCCAGCAGGGCCCCAGCGGGAGTGAACACCGGGGAGCTGTTTTTT.

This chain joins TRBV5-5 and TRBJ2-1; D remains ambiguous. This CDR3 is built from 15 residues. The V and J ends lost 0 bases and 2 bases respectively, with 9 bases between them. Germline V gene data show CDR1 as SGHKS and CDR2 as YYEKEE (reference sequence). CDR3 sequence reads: CASSLEIGTYNEQFF. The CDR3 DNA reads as TGTGCCAGCAGCTTGGAAATAGGAACCTACAATGAGCAGTTCTTC.

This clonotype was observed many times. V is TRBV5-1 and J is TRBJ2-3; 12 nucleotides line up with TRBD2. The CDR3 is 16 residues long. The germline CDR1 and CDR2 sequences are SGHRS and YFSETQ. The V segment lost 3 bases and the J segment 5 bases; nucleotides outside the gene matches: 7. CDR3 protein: CASSSTSGGGLDTQYF. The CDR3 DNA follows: TGCGCCAGCAGCTCGACTAGCGGGGGCGGGTTAGATACGCAGTATTTT.

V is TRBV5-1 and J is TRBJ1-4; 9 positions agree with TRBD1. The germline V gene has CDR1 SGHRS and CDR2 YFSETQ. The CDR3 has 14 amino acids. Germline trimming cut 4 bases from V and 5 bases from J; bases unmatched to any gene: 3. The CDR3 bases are TGCGCCAGCAGCAAGGGACAGGGCAATGAAAAACTGTTTTTT. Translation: CASSKGQGNEKLFF.

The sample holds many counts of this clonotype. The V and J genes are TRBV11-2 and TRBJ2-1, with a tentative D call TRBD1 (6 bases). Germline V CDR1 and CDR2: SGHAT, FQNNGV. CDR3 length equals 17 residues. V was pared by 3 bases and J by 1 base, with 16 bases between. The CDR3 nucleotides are TGTGCCAGCAGCTTCAGTCGACAGGTCCAATCCTACAATGAGCAGTTCTTC. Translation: CASSFSRQVQSYNEQFF.

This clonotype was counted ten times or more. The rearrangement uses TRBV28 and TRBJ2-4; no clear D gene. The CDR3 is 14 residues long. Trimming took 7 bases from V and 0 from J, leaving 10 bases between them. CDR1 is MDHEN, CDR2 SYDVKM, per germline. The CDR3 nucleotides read TGTGCCAGCACCAGGACGATAGCCAAAAACATTCAGTACTTC. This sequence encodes CASTRTIAKNIQYF.

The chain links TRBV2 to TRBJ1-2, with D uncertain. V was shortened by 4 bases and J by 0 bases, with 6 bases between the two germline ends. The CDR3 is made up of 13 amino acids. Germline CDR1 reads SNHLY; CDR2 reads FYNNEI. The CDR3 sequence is CASSGHSNYGYTF. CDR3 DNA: TGTGCCAGCAGTGGACATTCTAACTATGGCTACACCTTC.

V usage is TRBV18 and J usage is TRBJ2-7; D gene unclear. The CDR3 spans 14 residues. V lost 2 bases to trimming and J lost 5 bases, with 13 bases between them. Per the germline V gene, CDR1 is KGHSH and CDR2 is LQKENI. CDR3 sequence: CASSPGPDSHEQYF. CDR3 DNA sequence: TGTGCCAGCTCACCAGGGCCTGATTCCCACGAGCAGTACTTC.

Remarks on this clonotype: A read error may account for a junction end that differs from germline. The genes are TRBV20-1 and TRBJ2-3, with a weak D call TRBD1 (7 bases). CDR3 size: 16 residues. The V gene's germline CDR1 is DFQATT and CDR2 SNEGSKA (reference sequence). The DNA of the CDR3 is TGCTGTGCTAGGGGGCAGAGGGAGGCTAGCACAGATACGCAGTATTTT. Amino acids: CCARGQREASTDTQYF.

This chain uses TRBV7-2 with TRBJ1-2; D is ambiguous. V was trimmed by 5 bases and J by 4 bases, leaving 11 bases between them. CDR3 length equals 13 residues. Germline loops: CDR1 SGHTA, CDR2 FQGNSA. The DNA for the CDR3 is TGTGCCAGCAGCCCCCAACGGGGCTATGGCTACACCTTC. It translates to CASSPQRGYGYTF.

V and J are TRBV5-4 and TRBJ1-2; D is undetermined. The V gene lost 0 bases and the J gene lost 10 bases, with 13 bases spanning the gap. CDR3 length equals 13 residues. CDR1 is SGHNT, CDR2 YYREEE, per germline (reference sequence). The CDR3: CASSLVGNRIYTF. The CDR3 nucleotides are TGTGCCAGCAGCTTGGTTGGGAATAGGATCTACACCTTC. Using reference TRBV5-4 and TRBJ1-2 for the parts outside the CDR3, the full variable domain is ETGVTQSPTHLIKTRGQQVTLRCSSQSGHNTVSWYQQALGQGPQFIFQYYREEENGRGNFPPRFSGLQFPNYSSELNVNALELDDSALYLCASSLVGNRIYTFGSGTRLTVV.

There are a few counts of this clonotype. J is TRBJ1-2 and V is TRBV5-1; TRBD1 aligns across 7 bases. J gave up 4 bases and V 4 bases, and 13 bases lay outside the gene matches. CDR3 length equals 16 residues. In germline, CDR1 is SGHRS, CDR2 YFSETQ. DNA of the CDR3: TGCGCCAGCAGCACCGGGACAGTCATATCGGGCTATGGCTACACCTTC. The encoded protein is CASSTGTVISGYGYTF.

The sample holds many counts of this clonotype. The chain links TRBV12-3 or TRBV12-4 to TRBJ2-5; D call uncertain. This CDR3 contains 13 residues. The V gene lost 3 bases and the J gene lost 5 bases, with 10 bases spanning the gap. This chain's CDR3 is CASSFGALETQYF. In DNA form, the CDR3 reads TGTGCCAGCAGTTTCGGCGCCCTGGAGACCCAGTACTTC.

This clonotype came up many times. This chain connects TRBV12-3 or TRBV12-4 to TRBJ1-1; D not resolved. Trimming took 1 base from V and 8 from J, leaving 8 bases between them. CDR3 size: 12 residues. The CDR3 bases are TGTGCCAGCAGTTTAGGGCCGAGAGAAGCTTTCTTT. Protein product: CASSLGPREAFF.

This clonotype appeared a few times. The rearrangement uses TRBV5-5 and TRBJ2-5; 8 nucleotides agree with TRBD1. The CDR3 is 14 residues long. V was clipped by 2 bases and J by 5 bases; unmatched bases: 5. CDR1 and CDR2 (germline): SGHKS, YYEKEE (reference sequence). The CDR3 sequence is CASSFSSGGETQYF. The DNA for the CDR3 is TGTGCCAGCAGCTTTTCGTCAGGGGGCGAGACCCAGTACTTC.

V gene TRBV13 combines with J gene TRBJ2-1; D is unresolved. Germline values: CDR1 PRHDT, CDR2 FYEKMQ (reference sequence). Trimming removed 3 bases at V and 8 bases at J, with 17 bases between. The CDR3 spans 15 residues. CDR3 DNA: TGTGCCAGCAGCTTCCCCCCGGATCGAACGGATGAGCAGTTCTTC. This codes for CASSFPPDRTDEQFF.

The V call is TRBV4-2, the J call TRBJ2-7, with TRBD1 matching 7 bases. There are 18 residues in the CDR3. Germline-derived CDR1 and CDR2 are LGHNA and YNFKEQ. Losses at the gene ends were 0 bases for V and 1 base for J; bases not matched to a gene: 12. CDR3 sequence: CASSQDLGMTGMSYEQYF. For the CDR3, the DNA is TGTGCCAGCAGCCAAGATTTGGGGATGACAGGGATGTCCTACGAGCAGTACTTC.

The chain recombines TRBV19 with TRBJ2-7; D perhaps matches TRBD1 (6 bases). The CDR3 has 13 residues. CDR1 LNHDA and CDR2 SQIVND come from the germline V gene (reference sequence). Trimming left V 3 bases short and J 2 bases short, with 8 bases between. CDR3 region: CASSMGHPYEQYF. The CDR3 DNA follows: TGTGCCAGTAGTATGGGACACCCCTACGAGCAGTACTTC. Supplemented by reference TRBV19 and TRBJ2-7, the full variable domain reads DGGITQSPKYLFRKEGQNVTLSCEQNLNHDAMYWYRQDPGQGLRLIYYSQIVNDFQKGDIAEGYSVSREKKESFPLTVTSAQKNPTAFYLCASSMGHPYEQYFGPGTRLTVT.

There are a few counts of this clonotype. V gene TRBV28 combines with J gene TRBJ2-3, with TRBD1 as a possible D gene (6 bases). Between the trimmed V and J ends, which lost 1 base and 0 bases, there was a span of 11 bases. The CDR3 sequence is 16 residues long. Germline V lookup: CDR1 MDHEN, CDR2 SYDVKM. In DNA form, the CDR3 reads TGTGCCAGCAGTTTATTACTGGGGGCTAGCACAGATACGCAGTATTTT. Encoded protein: CASSLLLGASTDTQYF.

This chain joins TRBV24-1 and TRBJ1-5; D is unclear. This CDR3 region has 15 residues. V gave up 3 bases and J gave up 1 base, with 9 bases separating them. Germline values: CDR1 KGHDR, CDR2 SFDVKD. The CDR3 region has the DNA TGTGCCACCAGTGATGGTGGTTTGAGCAATCAGCCCCAGCATTTT. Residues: CATSDGGLSNQPQHF.

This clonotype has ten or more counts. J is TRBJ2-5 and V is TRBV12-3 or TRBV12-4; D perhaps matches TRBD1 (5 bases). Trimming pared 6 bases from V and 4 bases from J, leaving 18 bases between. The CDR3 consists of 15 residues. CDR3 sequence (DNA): TGTGCCAGCAGCTTAACCCCAACAAGGGGAGAGACCCAGTACTTC. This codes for CASSLTPTRGETQYF.

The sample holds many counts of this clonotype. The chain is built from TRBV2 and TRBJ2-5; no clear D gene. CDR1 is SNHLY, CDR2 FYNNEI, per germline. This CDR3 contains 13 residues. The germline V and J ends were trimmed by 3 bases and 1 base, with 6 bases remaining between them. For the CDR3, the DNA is TGTGCCAGCAGTGAGTTTTCCCAAGAGACCCAGTACTTC. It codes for CASSEFSQETQYF.

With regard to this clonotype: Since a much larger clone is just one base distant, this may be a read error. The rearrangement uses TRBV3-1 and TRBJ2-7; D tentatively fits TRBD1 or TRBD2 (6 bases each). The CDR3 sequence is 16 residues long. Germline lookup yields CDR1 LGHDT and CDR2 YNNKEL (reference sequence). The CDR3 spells CACSRFEGGSSYEQYF. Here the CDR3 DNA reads TGTGCCTGCAGCCGTTTCGAAGGGGGGAGCTCCTACGAGCAGTACTTC.